The 21 T cell receptor beta chains reported below all come from one sample, sequenced in a study of T cells after yellow fever vaccination. TCRdb re-called the 5' RACE reads through MiXCR, storing one row per CDR3 protein. The sample consists of 500,000 to 650,000 distinct CDR3 sequences, less than 20% of them appearing once. Material: PBMCs, obtained less than 6 days after the first yellow fever vaccination. Receptor source: a man between 18 and 35 years old who received the YFV17D yellow fever vaccine.

The chain couples TRBV10-3 to TRBJ2-4; D tentatively fits TRBD1 or TRBD2 (5 bases each). V lost 10 bases and J lost 7, with 23 bases in between. There are 15 residues in the CDR3. Germline CDR1 reads ENHRY; CDR2 reads SYGVKD. The CDR3 protein is CATGTSSTVGNIQYF. In DNA form, the CDR3 reads TGTGCCACCGGGACCTCTTCAACAGTTGGGAACATTCAGTACTTC.

The chain uses TRBV25-1 and TRBJ2-5; 7 nucleotides line up with TRBD2. The CDR3 covers 18 residues. V lost 2 bases and J lost 3; bases outside the gene matches: 15. Germline loops: CDR1 MGHDK, CDR2 SYGVNS. In DNA form, the CDR3 reads TGTGCCAGCAGTGAAGGGAGGGCGTCACTAGCGAGGGAAGAGACCCAGTACTTC. Protein sequence: CASSEGRASLAREETQYF.

The chain combines TRBV5-5 with TRBJ2-7, with D hard to call. This CDR3 contains 14 residues. The V gene's germline CDR1 is SGHKS and CDR2 YYEKEE (reference sequence). The V and J ends lost 2 bases and 0 bases respectively, with 9 bases between them. The CDR3 is CASSFRDGSYEQYV. The CDR3 DNA reads as TGTGCCAGCAGCTTCCGAGACGGCTCCTACGAGCAGTACGTC.

The chain combines TRBV4-3 with TRBJ1-2; D unresolved. CDR3 length equals 15 residues. Germline V gives CDR1 LGHNA, CDR2 YSLEER. Trimming removed 0 bases at V and 4 bases at J, with 12 bases between. CDR3 amino acids: CASSQELLEGYGYTF. In DNA, the CDR3 is TGCGCCAGCAGCCAAGAACTCCTTGAAGGCTATGGCTACACCTTC.

This clonotype occurred many times. This chain uses TRBV7-9 with TRBJ2-3; no clear D. The ends were cut back, 1 base at V and 0 bases at J, with 8 bases in the middle. CDR1 and CDR2 (germline): SEHNR, FQNEAQ (reference sequence). The CDR3 is 15 residues long. The CDR3 coding sequence is TGTGCCAGCAGCTTAGTCTCCCTGAGCACAGATACGCAGTATTTT. Residues: CASSLVSLSTDTQYF.

This clonotype was seen ten or more times. The chain uses TRBV5-1 and TRBJ2-2; 7 bases line up with TRBD1. The CDR3 length is 15 residues. CDR1 SGHRS and CDR2 YFSETQ come from the germline V gene. Trimming removed 5 bases from V and 0 bases from J; junction bases left unmatched: 4. CDR3 amino acids: CASSRDSANTGELFF. The CDR3 DNA reads TGCGCCAGCAGTCGGGACAGCGCGAACACCGGGGAGCTGTTTTTT.

The CDR3 sequence is CSAAGSGTDTQYF. The CDR3 region has the DNA TGCAGTGCGGCAGGGTCAGGGACAGATACGCAGTATTTT. The J gene is TRBJ2-3, the V gene TRBV20-1, with a possible D match to TRBD1 (5 bases). From germline, CDR1 is DFQATT and CDR2 SNEGSKA (reference sequence). The CDR3 extends over 13 amino acids. V lost 6 bases and J lost 3, with 13 bases in between.

The V gene is TRBV12-5, the J gene TRBJ2-5, with D possibly being TRBD2 (5 bases). This CDR3 is built from 12 residues. Germline values: CDR1 LGHNT, CDR2 FRNRAP. V was pared by 4 bases and J by 5 bases, with 8 bases between. CDR3 sequence (DNA): TGTGCTAGTGGTTCGACTAAGGAGACCCAGTACTTC. It is translated as CASGSTKETQYF.

This clonotype was seen a few times. The chain joins TRBV27 to TRBJ1-1; possible D gene TRBD1, 5 bases. Per the germline V gene, CDR1 is MNHEY and CDR2 is SMNVEV (reference sequence). Trimming shortened V by 4 bases and J by 1 base, and 7 bases separated the two germline ends. The CDR3 sequence is 13 residues long. DNA for the CDR3: TGTGCCAGCAGTTGGGGGTGGAACACTGAAGCTTTCTTT. Amino acids: CASSWGWNTEAFF.

This chain connects TRBV5-1 to TRBJ2-5; D gene ambiguous. Germline CDR1 reads SGHRS; CDR2 reads YFSETQ. The CDR3 runs 16 residues. Trimming took off 0 bases at V and 1 base at J, with 13 bases between the two ends. DNA of the CDR3: TGCGCCAGCAGCTTGGGACCCAGCGCCAGCCAAGAGACCCAGTACTTC. This codes for CASSLGPSASQETQYF.

This clonotype appeared a few times. The chain couples TRBV20-1 to TRBJ2-1, with 8 bases identical to TRBD1. The V gene end was trimmed by 4 bases and the J gene end by 3 bases; junction bases not matched to a gene: 5. The germline V gene encodes CDR1 DFQATT and CDR2 SNEGSKA (reference sequence). The CDR3 length is 14 residues. The CDR3 coding sequence is TGCAGTGCTATTGAGACAGGGGACTACAATGAGCAGTTCTTC. Amino acids: CSAIETGDYNEQFF.

This chain links TRBV12-3 or TRBV12-4 with TRBJ2-5; the D gene could be TRBD1 or TRBD2 (5 bases each). The CDR3 extends over 15 amino acids. The V and J ends lost 4 bases and 2 bases respectively, with 14 bases between them. This chain's CDR3 is CASSSPPGGQETQYF. The DNA for the CDR3 is TGTGCCAGCAGTTCCCCCCCTGGGGGTCAAGAGACCCAGTACTTC.

This clonotype has at least ten counts. J is TRBJ2-1 and V is TRBV5-1, with 7 bases aligning to TRBD2. The CDR3 runs to 15 residues. V lost 0 bases to trimming and J lost 2 bases; unmatched junction nucleotides: 2. The V gene's germline CDR1 is SGHRS and CDR2 YFSETQ. The CDR3, as DNA: TGCGCCAGCAGCTTGGAGGCGGGGGCCTACAATGAGCAGTTCTTC. It encodes CASSLEAGAYNEQFF.

The chain joins TRBV12-3 or TRBV12-4 to TRBJ2-5; D is perhaps TRBD2 (5 bases). Trimming stripped 2 bases from V and 5 bases from J, with 15 bases between. The CDR3 length is 15 residues. CDR3 in DNA: TGTGCCAGCAGTTTAAATTCCCCCGGGGTGGAGACCCAGTACTTC. Protein: CASSLNSPGVETQYF.

This chain links TRBV27 with TRBJ1-5; D gene unclear. V gave up 4 bases and J gave up 5 bases, with 9 bases separating them. The germline V gene encodes CDR1 MNHEY and CDR2 SMNVEV (reference sequence). The length of the CDR3 is 13 residues. As DNA, the CDR3 is TGTGCCAGCAGTTCGAAAGACGATCAGCCCCAGCATTTT. Encoded protein: CASSSKDDQPQHF.

The chain employs TRBV4-2 and TRBJ1-2, with 8 bases matching TRBD1. V lost 1 base, J lost 3 bases, and 4 bases stayed unmatched. The CDR3 has 15 amino acids. Germline V gives CDR1 LGHNA, CDR2 YNFKEQ. Written as DNA, the CDR3 is TGTGCCAGCAGCCAAGTGGTGACAGGGGACTATGGCTACACCTTC. This sequence encodes CASSQVVTGDYGYTF.

This chain links TRBV10-3 with TRBJ2-3, with 7 nucleotides matching TRBD1. The CDR3 contains 13 residues. V gave up 6 bases and J gave up 3 bases; unmatched junction bases: 3. Germline CDR1 is ENHRY and CDR2 is SYGVKD. The CDR3 region has the DNA TGTGCCATCAGGTACAGGGGAACAGATACGCAGTATTTT. It codes for CAIRYRGTDTQYF.

V and J are TRBV5-1 and TRBJ2-5; maybe TRBD2 (7 bases). V gave up 7 bases and J gave up 7 bases, with 17 bases separating them. CDR1 and CDR2 from the germline V gene are SGHRS and YFSETQ. CDR3 length: 13 amino acids. In DNA form, the CDR3 reads TGCGCCAGCGGAAATTCAAGGGGGGGGACCCAGTACTTC. It encodes CASGNSRGGTQYF.

This clonotype was detected only a few times. The chain carries TRBV7-2 and TRBJ2-1; 7 bases are shared with TRBD1. Per the germline V gene, CDR1 is SGHTA and CDR2 is FQGNSA. The CDR3 extends over 15 amino acids. With V trimmed by 3 bases and J by 3 bases, 5 bases remained unmatched. The CDR3 nucleotides are TGTGCCAGCAGCTTTAGGCAGGGGGACTACAATGAGCAGTTCTTC. Protein: CASSFRQGDYNEQFF.

The V gene is TRBV4-1, the J gene TRBJ2-7; 8 bases map to TRBD2. The CDR3 has 15 amino acids. Germline trimming cut 0 bases from V and 3 bases from J; bases unmatched to any gene: 4. Germline V gene data show CDR1 as MGHRA and CDR2 as YSYEKL. This CDR3 reads CASSQESSGGYEQYV. In DNA form, the CDR3 reads TGCGCCAGCAGCCAAGAGTCGAGCGGGGGCTACGAGCAGTACGTC.

This clonotype was recorded a few times. The CDR3 here is CASLGPGQTETQYF. CDR3 bases: TGTGCCAGCCTTGGACCCGGGCAAACGGAGACCCAGTACTTC. The rearrangement links TRBV11-2 to TRBJ2-5; D unclear. This CDR3 is built from 14 residues. Germline CDR1 is SGHAT and CDR2 is FQNNGV. V gave up 8 bases and J gave up 5 bases, with 18 bases separating them.